The source of this T cell receptor beta chain is a study of breast tumors, draining lymph nodes, adjacent tissues. Samples came from axillary lymph nodes draining the breast cancer. In TCRdb, the multiplex PCR reads were re-called with MiXCR into one record per CDR3 protein. The sample carries 85,000 to 130,000 distinct CDR3 sequences, over 20% recorded once. CDR3 size: 14 residues. The J segment lost 3 bases and the V segment lost 1 base, leaving 3 bases of the junction unmatched. The germline V gene encodes CDR1 SGHVS and CDR2 FQNEAQ. The table lists this clonotype with many counts. The receptor was derived from a female donor with breast cancer. Some clones in this sample may be carry-over from other donors' samples. Sample: axillary lymph node tissue. V gene TRBV7-8 combines with J gene TRBJ2-7; the match to TRBD1 covers 7 bases. CDR3 region: CASSLVAGGYEQYF. CDR3 DNA: TGTGCCAGCAGCTTAGTTGCAGGGGGCTACGAGCAGTACTTC.